Detailed here is one T cell receptor (beta chain). As yet, its antigen is unknown. A much larger clone lies one base from this, so it may be a read error. The data were obtained in a study of T cell repertoires in aging, cancer and after chemotherapy. Whole-study context: Glioblastoma patients receiving temozolomide-based therapy gave paired samples before and after chemotherapy.

The template was genomic DNA from peripheral blood, not RNA. This CDR3 has 11 amino acids. The germline V gene encodes CDR1 DFQATT and CDR2 SNEGSKA (reference sequence). Study observations and caveats: Age-matched healthy donors had significantly more diverse, less clonal blood TCR repertoires than untreated cancer patients.

Multiplex touch-down PCR with TRB-A/B primers amplified rearranged V-D-J TRB sequences. TCRdb processed the multiplex PCR reads anew with MiXCR; each CDR3 protein has one entry. The sample shows approximately 1,300 distinct CDR3 sequences, about 23% of them seen only once. The sequenced material came from blood. The rearrangement links TRBV20-1 to TRBJ2-1; D may match TRBD1 or TRBD2 (5 bases each). This clonotype was sampled from a human donor with a solid tumor. In DNA form, the CDR3 reads TGCAGTTCGAGGGGTAACAATAAGCAGTTCTTC. It yields the protein CSSRGNNKQFF.